The sequence of this T cell receptor (beta chain) was determined in a study of blood T cell repertoires in COVID-19. This table comes from immunoSEQ multiplex PCR, and its TCRdb copy is limited to in-frame clones, with some not included. The sample shows 250,000 or so clones, less than 95% of them seen only once. The study drew participants aged about 18 to 90 years from 20 to 30 US areas. Within 2 weeks before study entry, exposed participants met a COVID-19 case. V was shortened by 2 bases and J by 0 bases, with 14 bases between the two germline ends. This CDR3 has 16 amino acids. Germline V gives CDR1 SGHRS, CDR2 YFSETQ.

The chain couples TRBV5-1 to TRBJ1-1; maybe TRBD1 (6 bases). Input material: PBMCs or T cells enriched from blood (not recorded which). The TCR comes from a man aged 40-50 years who had been exposed to COVID-19. CDR3 in DNA: TGCGCCAGCAGCTTAGCCTCAGGGGTTATGAACACTGAAGCTTTCTTT. Translated: CASSLASGVMNTEAFF.